Each of the 5 T cell receptor beta chains below was sequenced from the same sample in a study of blood T cell repertoires in COVID-19. TCRdb keeps only in-frame clones here, not all; method: immunoSEQ multiplex PCR. The table has about 290,000 clones, 85% to 90% seen once. Sequencing input: peripheral blood. These receptors were taken from a woman between 25 and 40 years old with COVID-19, enrolled during active disease.

The chain has TRBV2 and TRBJ1-5; 11 bases line up with TRBD1. The germline CDR1 and CDR2 sequences are SNHLY and FYNNEI. V dropped 6 bases and J dropped 4; count of bases not matched to a gene: 5. This CDR3 comprises 15 residues. CDR3 in DNA: TGTGCCAGCAGGCCAGGACAGGGGGCTAATCAGCCCCAGCATTTT. Translation: CASRPGQGANQPQHF.

V gene TRBV28 combines with J gene TRBJ1-2; the match to TRBD1 covers 7 bases. The J segment lost 6 bases and the V segment lost 6 bases, leaving 16 bases of the junction unmatched. CDR3 length equals 16 residues. Germline CDR1 MDHEN, CDR2 SYDVKM. CDR3 loop: CASRPTGVLVSDGYTF. CDR3 nucleotides: TGTGCCAGCAGACCTACAGGGGTCCTAGTCTCTGATGGCTACACCTTC.

The J gene is TRBJ2-1, the V gene TRBV6-5; 7 nucleotides line up with TRBD2. This CDR3 has 15 amino acids. The junction had 5 bases not matched to a gene; V was cut back by 2 bases and J by 4 bases. CDR1 and CDR2 from the germline V gene are MNHEY and SVGAGI. CDR3 sequence: CASSYRGVPYNEQFF. The CDR3 DNA reads TGTGCCAGCAGTTACCGGGGGGTCCCATACAATGAGCAGTTCTTC.

This chain links TRBV5-1 with TRBJ1-4, with D maybe TRBD1 (6 bases). Germline values: CDR1 SGHRS, CDR2 YFSETQ. Trimming stripped 1 base from V and 5 bases from J, with 9 bases between. The CDR3 is made up of 14 amino acids. Written as DNA, the CDR3 is TGCGCCAGCAGCTTGACAGGGCTGAATGAAAAACTGTTTTTT. Amino acids: CASSLTGLNEKLFF.

The chain employs TRBV24-1 and TRBJ2-6; no reliable D call. Germline values: CDR1 KGHDR, CDR2 SFDVKD. V was clipped by 4 bases and J by 0 bases, with 18 bases between them. The CDR3 contains 19 residues. CDR3 residues: CATSDPPGVISSGANVLTF. CDR3 in DNA: TGTGCCACCAGTGACCCACCAGGTGTCATCAGCTCTGGGGCCAACGTCCTGACTTTC.